A selection of T cell receptor beta chains follows, all from one sample in a study of early T cells in non-severe SARS-CoV-2 infection. TCRdb re-called the 5' RACE reads with MiXCR, one entry per CDR3 protein. The sample holds approximately 97,000 distinct CDR3 sequences, approximately 11% seen once. The specimen was whole blood, collected at baseline. These receptors all stem from an adult who was a healthcare worker with PCR-confirmed SARS-CoV-2 infection or an uninfected control (not recorded which). Each CDR3 is given with its conserved first and last residue. D genes are given only for firm matches. The size of a clone is reported for some rows only, either as once, few or many, or as a class for expanded clones.

TRBD1 TRBJ2-3 few TRBV2 CATGQGGDTQYF TGTGCCACGGGACAGGGCGGAGATACGCAGTATTTT
TRBD1 TRBJ1-2 many TRBV12-3/TRBV12-4 CASSIGQGLYGYTF TGTGCCAGCAGTATCGGACAGGGCCTCTATGGCTACACCTTC
. TRBJ1-3 few TRBV5-5 CASSLEGADYSGNTIYF TGTGCCAGCAGCTTGGAGGGTGCGGACTACTCTGGAAACACCATATATTTT
. TRBJ1-2 many TRBV11-2 CASSLWGSDGYTF TGTGCCAGCAGCTTATGGGGTTCGGATGGCTACACCTTC
. TRBJ2-1 many TRBV28 CASSLGIYNEQFF TGTGCCAGCAGTTTAGGAATTTACAATGAGCAGTTCTTC
. TRBJ1-1 few TRBV14 CASRKTGTPVIEAFF TGTGCCAGCAGAAAGACCGGGACCCCCGTTATTGAAGCTTTCTTT
. TRBJ2-3 few TRBV19 CASSPGVPPHTDTQYF TGTGCCAGTAGTCCGGGGGTCCCCCCCCACACAGATACGCAGTATTTT
TRBD2 TRBJ2-1 few TRBV13 CASSLVLAGGNEQFF TGTGCCAGCAGCTTAGTTCTAGCGGGTGGCAATGAGCAGTTCTTC
. TRBJ2-1 . TRBV15 CATSETGDEQFF TGTGCCACCAGCGAGACCGGCGACGAGCAGTTCTTC
TRBD2 TRBJ2-1 few TRBV29-1 CSVFSGRSSYNEQFF TGCAGCGTTTTCAGCGGGAGGAGCTCCTACAATGAGCAGTTCTTC
. TRBJ2-1 few TRBV10-3 CAISEVGDEQFF TGTGCCATCAGTGAGGTCGGGGACGAGCAGTTCTTC
TRBD1 TRBJ2-3 . TRBV14 CASSLRTGADTQYF TGTGCCAGCAGCCTTCGGACAGGGGCAGATACGCAGTATTTT
TRBD2 TRBJ2-1 . TRBV6-2/TRBV6-3 CASSDGTSYNEQFF TGTGCCAGCAGCGACGGGACTAGCTACAATGAGCAGTTCTTC
. TRBJ2-1 . TRBV5-5 CASSVTTGGGYNEQFF TGTGCCAGCAGCGTAACGACAGGTGGAGGATACAATGAGCAGTTCTTC
TRBD2 TRBJ2-7 . TRBV29-1 CSGRTSGRTEQYF TGCAGCGGGAGGACTAGCGGGAGGACCGAGCAGTACTTC
. TRBJ1-4 few TRBV6-1 CASSERVINEKLFF TGTGCCAGCAGTGAAAGGGTCATAAACGAAAAACTGTTTTTT
TRBD2 TRBJ2-1 . TRBV20-1 CSADGAGEFPNEQFF TGCAGTGCTGACGGAGCGGGAGAATTCCCCAATGAGCAGTTCTTC
TRBD2 TRBJ2-1 . TRBV19 CASSTLRTSGNEQFF TGTGCCAGTAGTACTCTACGGACTAGCGGCAATGAGCAGTTCTTC
. TRBJ1-1 few TRBV3-1 CASSQNKDPPAFF TGTGCCAGCAGCCAAAACAAGGACCCCCCCGCTTTCTTT
. TRBJ2-2 . TRBV30 CASTSRLDTGELFF TGTGCCTCTACATCGAGGCTTGACACCGGGGAGCTGTTTTTT
. TRBJ2-2 few TRBV9 CASSAVVTGELFF TGTGCCAGCAGCGCCGTAGTCACCGGGGAGCTGTTTTTT
TRBD2 TRBJ2-3 . TRBV7-9 CASSPWGLAGVTDTQYF TGTGCCAGCAGCCCTTGGGGGCTAGCGGGAGTAACAGATACGCAGTATTTT
. TRBJ1-5 few TRBV19 CASSRSQGYQPQHF TGTGCCAGTAGTAGATCACAGGGTTATCAGCCCCAGCATTTT
. TRBJ1-6 few TRBV18 CASSSQPGNSPLHF TGTGCCAGCTCATCCCAGCCAGGGAATTCACCCCTCCACTTT
. TRBJ1-2 . TRBV13 CASSLKDRSNYGYTF TGTGCCAGCAGCTTAAAAGACAGAAGTAACTATGGCTACACCTTC
. TRBJ2-1 few TRBV10-1 CASSEYAGSEEQFF TGCGCCAGCAGTGAATACGCGGGATCGGAAGAGCAGTTCTTC
. TRBJ2-3 . TRBV9 CASSVETVTDTQYF TGTGCCAGCAGCGTAGAGACGGTCACAGATACGCAGTATTTT
. TRBJ2-7 few TRBV5-5 CASSLSWTTSYEQYF TGTGCCAGCAGCTTATCGTGGACCACATCCTACGAGCAGTACTTC